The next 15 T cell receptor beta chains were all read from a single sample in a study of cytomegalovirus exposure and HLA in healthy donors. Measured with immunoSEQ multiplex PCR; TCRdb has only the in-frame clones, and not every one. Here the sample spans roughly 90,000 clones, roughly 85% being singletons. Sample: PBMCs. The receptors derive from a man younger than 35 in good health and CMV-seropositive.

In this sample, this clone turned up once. This chain's CDR3 is CATSRGLTGPQGSEQYF. The CDR3 bases are TGTGCCACCAGCAGGGGACTCACCGGGCCTCAAGGTTCCGAGCAGTACTTC. The rearrangement links TRBV15 to TRBJ2-7; TRBD2 is a possible D gene (6 bases). Deletions cut 3 bases from V and 6 bases from J, with 24 bases between. This CDR3 is 17 amino acids long. The germline V gene has CDR1 LNHNV and CDR2 YYDKDF (reference sequence). The full variable domain, with the rest looked up from reference TRBV15 and TRBJ2-7, is DAMVIQNPRYQVTQFGKPVTLSCSQTLNHNVMYWYQQKSSQAPKLLFHYYDKDFNNEADTPDNFQSRRPNTSFCFLDIRSPGLGDTAMYLCATSRGLTGPQGSEQYFGPGTRLTVT.

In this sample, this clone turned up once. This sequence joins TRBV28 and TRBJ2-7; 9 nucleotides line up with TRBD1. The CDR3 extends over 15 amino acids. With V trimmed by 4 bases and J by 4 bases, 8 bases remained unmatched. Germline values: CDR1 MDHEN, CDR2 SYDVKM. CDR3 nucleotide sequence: TGTGCCAGCAGTTCCGGGACAGGGCTATCGTACGAGCAGTACTTC. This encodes CASSSGTGLSYEQYF.

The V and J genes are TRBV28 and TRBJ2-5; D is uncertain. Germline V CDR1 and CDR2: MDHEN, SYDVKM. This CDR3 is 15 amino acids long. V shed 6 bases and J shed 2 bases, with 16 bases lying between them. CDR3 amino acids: CASSIVMSQQETQYF. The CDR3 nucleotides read TGTGCCAGCAGCATAGTTATGTCACAGCAAGAGACCCAGTACTTC.

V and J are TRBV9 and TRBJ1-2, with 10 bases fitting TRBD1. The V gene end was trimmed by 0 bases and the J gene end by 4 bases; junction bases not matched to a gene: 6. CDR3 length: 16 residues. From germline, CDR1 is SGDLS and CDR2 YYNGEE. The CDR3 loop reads CASSVGGQGNFYGYTF. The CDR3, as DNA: TGTGCCAGCAGCGTAGGGGGACAGGGGAATTTCTATGGCTACACCTTC.

CDR3 in amino acids: CASSEGGPYEQYF. The CDR3 DNA reads TGTGCCAGCAGTGAGGGAGGGCCCTACGAGCAGTACTTC. This rearrangement joins TRBV2 to TRBJ2-7, with TRBD2 matching over 7 bases. CDR3 length equals 13 residues. Germline assignment: CDR1 SNHLY and CDR2 FYNNEI. Trimming cost V 3 bases and J 2 bases; bases outside gene matches: 1.

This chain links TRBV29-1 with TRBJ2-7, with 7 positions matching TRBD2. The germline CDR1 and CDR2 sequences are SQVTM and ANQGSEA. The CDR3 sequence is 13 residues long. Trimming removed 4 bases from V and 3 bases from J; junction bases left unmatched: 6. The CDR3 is CSVGTRFSYEQYF. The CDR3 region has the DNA TGCAGCGTTGGGACTAGATTTAGCTACGAGCAGTACTTC.

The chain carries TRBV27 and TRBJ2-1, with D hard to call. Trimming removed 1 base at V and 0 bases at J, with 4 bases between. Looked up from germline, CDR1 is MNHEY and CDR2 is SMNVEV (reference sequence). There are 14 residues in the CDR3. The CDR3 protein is CASSLWSSYNEQFF. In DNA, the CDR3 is TGTGCCAGCAGTTTATGGAGCTCCTACAATGAGCAGTTCTTC.

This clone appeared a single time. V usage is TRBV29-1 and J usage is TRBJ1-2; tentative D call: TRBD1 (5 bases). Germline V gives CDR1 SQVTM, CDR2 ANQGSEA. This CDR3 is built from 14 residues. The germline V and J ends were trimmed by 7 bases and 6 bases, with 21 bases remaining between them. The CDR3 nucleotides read TGCAGCGGGGGGGGACCGGCCCGTGGTGATGGCTACACCTTC. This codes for CSGGGPARGDGYTF.

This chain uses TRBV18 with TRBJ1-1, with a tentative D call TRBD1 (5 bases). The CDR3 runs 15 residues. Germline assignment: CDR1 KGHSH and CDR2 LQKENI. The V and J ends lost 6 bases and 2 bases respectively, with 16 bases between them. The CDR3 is CASSPTTTANTEAFF. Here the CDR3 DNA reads TGTGCCAGCTCTCCCACCACGACAGCAAACACTGAAGCTTTCTTT.

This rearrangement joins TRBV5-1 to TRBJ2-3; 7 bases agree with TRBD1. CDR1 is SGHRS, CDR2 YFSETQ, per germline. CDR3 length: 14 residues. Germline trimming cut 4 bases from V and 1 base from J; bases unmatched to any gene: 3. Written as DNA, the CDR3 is TGCGCCAGCAGCCCGGGGACAGGCACAGATACGCAGTATTTT. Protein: CASSPGTGTDTQYF.

The CDR3 reads CASSPGIGGGVQETQYF. For the CDR3, the DNA is TGTGCCAGCAGCCCGGGGATTGGCGGGGGCGTCCAAGAGACCCAGTACTTC. The chain combines TRBV9 with TRBJ2-5, with D perhaps TRBD2 (7 bases). Deletions cut 4 bases from V and 1 base from J, with 20 bases between. Germline V CDR1 and CDR2: SGDLS, YYNGEE. There are 17 residues in the CDR3.

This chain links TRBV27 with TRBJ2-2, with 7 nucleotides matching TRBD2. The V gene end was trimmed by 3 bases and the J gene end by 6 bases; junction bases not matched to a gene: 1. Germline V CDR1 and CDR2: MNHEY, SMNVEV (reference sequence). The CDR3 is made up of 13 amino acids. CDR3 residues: CASSFGGAGELFF. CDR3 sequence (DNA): TGTGCCAGCAGTTTTGGGGGGGCCGGGGAGCTGTTTTTT.

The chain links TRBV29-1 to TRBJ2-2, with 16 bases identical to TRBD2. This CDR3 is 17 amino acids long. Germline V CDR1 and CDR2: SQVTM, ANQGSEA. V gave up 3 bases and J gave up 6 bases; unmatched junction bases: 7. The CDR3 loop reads CSVEGLAGGHMSGELFF. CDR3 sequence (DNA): TGCAGCGTTGAGGGACTAGCGGGAGGGCATATGTCCGGGGAGCTGTTTTTT.

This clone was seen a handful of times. This CDR3 is CASSLGDYGYTF. In nucleotides, the CDR3 is TGTGCCAGCAGCTTAGGCGATTATGGCTACACCTTC. V is TRBV7-6 and J is TRBJ1-2; unclear D gene. CDR1 SGHVS and CDR2 FNYEAQ come from the germline V gene. Trimming shortened V by 1 base and J by 5 bases, and 5 bases separated the two germline ends. The CDR3 has 12 amino acids. Full variable domain (rest looked up from reference TRBV7-6 and TRBJ1-2): GAGVSQSPRYKVTKRGQDVALRCDPISGHVSLYWYRQALGQGPEFLTYFNYEAQQDKSGLPNDRFSAERPEGSISTLTIQRTEQRDSAMYRCASSLGDYGYTFGSGTRLTVV.

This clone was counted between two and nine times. DNA for the CDR3: TGCGCCAGCAGCTTTACAAGGGGAAGGGCCAACCGTGGCGGGCAGTACTTC. Protein product: CASSFTRGRANRGGQYF. The V and J genes are TRBV5-1 and TRBJ2-7; maybe TRBD1 (5 bases). This CDR3 region has 17 residues. Germline values: CDR1 SGHRS, CDR2 YFSETQ. Trimming took off 2 bases at V and 9 bases at J, with 27 bases between the two ends.